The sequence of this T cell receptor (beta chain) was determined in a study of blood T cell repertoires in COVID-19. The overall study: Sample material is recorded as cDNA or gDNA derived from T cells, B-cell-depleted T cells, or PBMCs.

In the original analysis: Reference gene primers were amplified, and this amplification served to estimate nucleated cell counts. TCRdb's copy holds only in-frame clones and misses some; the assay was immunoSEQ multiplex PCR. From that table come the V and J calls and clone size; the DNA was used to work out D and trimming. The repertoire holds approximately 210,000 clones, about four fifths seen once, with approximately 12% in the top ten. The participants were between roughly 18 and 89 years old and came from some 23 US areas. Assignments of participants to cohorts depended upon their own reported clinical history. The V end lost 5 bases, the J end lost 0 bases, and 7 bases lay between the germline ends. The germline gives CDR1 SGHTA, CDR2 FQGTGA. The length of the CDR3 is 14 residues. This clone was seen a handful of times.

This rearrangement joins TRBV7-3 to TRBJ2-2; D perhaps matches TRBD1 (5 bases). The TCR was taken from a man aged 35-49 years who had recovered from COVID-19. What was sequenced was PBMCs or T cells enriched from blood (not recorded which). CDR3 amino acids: CASSQTANTGELFF. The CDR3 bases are TGTGCCAGCAGCCAGACAGCGAACACCGGGGAGCTGTTTTTT.